This entry is about one T cell receptor (beta chain). Its cognate antigen is unknown. The CDR3 is 12 residues long. Trimming removed 3 bases from V and 5 bases from J, with 6 bases in between. Germline V CDR1 and CDR2: SGHDT, YYEEEE. 13 Jbeta primers and 60 Vbeta primers were used for the PCR. Generated by immunoSEQ multiplex PCR, the TCRdb table keeps only in-frame clones and is missing some. The data show under 150,000 clones, roughly 71% seen once. This entry comes from a study of cytomegalovirus exposure and HLA in healthy donors. Across the study: Of the donors genotyped, a few hundred in all, 75% to 85% fell in the Caucasian-associated ancestry cluster. General study findings and limits: There were reportedly fewer N-insertions in an Asian-associated ancestry cluster than the roughly 670-donor mean, in a later analysis. Immune exposure data for these donors was limited to CMV serostatus. The study labeled around 160 TCR beta chains cytomegalovirus-associated.

Sequenced: PBMCs. The receptor was derived from a man between 18 and 29 years old in good health and CMV-seropositive. This chain joins TRBV5-6 and TRBJ1-5; D unresolved. CDR3 nucleotides: TGTGCCAGCAGCTGGAGGGATCAGCCCCAGCATTTT. It encodes CASSWRDQPQHF.